Listed below are T cell receptor beta chains from one sample, sequenced in a study of T-cell reconstitution after alpha-beta-depleted transplantation in children. One entry per CDR3 protein, called by TCRdb with MiXCR from the PCR reads. In the table there are some 490,000 distinct CDR3 sequences, approximately 13% of which are singletons. Sample: PBMCs from the stem cell graft donor, taken from the stem cell graft. The receptors here all came from a human donor who donated a stem cell graft to a child with combined immunodeficiency. Each CDR3 is given with its conserved first and last residue. A D gene is named only where the DNA matches it firmly. The size of a clone is reported for some rows only, either as once, few or many, or as a class for expanded clones.

>TRBV9|.|TRBJ2-1|.
CASSSDGGAYNEQFF
TGTGCCAGCAGCTCCGACGGGGGCGCCTACAATGAGCAGTTCTTC
>TRBV27|.|TRBJ1-1|.
CATCYAFF
TGTGCCACCTGTTATGCTTTCTTT
>TRBV2|.|TRBJ1-5|many
CASSEAWDQPQHF
TGTGCCAGCAGTGAAGCGTGGGACCAGCCCCAGCATTTT
>TRBV30|TRBD2|TRBJ2-1|.
CAWSPLAGGRNEQFF
TGTGCCTGGAGTCCACTAGCGGGGGGGCGCAATGAGCAGTTCTTC
>TRBV12-3/TRBV12-4|TRBD2|TRBJ2-3|once
CASSALAGGIDTQYF
TGTGCCAGCAGTGCCTTAGCGGGGGGGATAGATACGCAGTATTTT
>TRBV6-2/TRBV6-3|.|TRBJ2-1|many
CASSYAPSFGNEQFF
TGTGCCAGCAGTTATGCGCCTAGTTTCGGAAATGAGCAGTTCTTC
>TRBV14|.|TRBJ2-3|.
CASSPLGPRGTQYF
TGTGCCAGCAGCCCCCTCGGACCTCGGGGTACGCAGTATTTT
>TRBV14|TRBD2|TRBJ2-5|few
CASSQGTSGEPQETQYF
TGTGCCAGCAGCCAAGGGACTAGCGGGGAGCCTCAAGAGACCCAGTACTTC
>TRBV15|TRBD1|TRBJ2-4|.
CATSKTGRAKNIQYF
TGTGCCACCAGCAAGACAGGGCGAGCCAAAAACATTCAGTACTTC
>TRBV20-1|TRBD2|TRBJ2-7|.
CSARFLAGGREQYF
TGCAGTGCTAGATTTCTAGCGGGAGGGCGCGAGCAGTACTTC
>TRBV27|TRBD1|TRBJ2-2|few
CASSPWTGGVTGELFF
TGTGCCAGCAGTCCGTGGACAGGGGGCGTCACCGGGGAGCTGTTTTTT
>TRBV9|.|TRBJ2-1|many
CASSEAVRDEQFF
TGTGCCAGCAGCGAGGCGGTTAGGGATGAGCAGTTCTTC
>TRBV7-2|.|TRBJ1-4|.
CATSDSATNEKLFF
TGTGCCACCAGCGACAGTGCAACTAATGAAAAACTGTTTTTT
>TRBV6-5|TRBD2|TRBJ2-1|.
CASRVRGDPSSEQFF
TGTGCCAGCAGGGTACGGGGGGACCCTTCTAGTGAGCAGTTCTTC
>TRBV24-1|TRBD2|TRBJ2-1|few
CATSDGTSGRAGNEQFF
TGTGCCACCAGTGATGGGACTAGCGGGAGGGCCGGGAATGAGCAGTTCTTC
>TRBV25-1|TRBD1|TRBJ2-3|few
CASSVGTGETDTQYF
TGTGCCAGCAGTGTCGGGACAGGGGAGACAGATACGCAGTATTTT
>TRBV9|.|TRBJ2-3|many
CASSSLEDTQYF
TGTGCCAGCAGCTCACTCGAAGATACGCAGTATTTT
>TRBV4-3|TRBD2|TRBJ2-7|.
CASSQETAGGMSSYEQYF
TGCGCCAGCAGCCAAGAAACAGCGGGAGGGATGAGCTCCTACGAGCAGTACTTC
>TRBV5-1|TRBD1|TRBJ2-1|few
CASSSGQNNEQFF
TGCGCCAGCAGCTCGGGACAGAACAATGAGCAGTTCTTC
>TRBV7-2|.|TRBJ2-5|.
CASSLLGGKETQYF
TGTGCCAGCAGCTTATTAGGAGGCAAAGAGACCCAGTACTTC
>TRBV6-5|TRBD1|TRBJ1-2|.
CASSYFGQGVSNYGYTF
TGTGCCAGCAGTTACTTCGGACAGGGGGTCTCTAACTATGGCTACACCTTC
>TRBV10-3|.|TRBJ1-5|many
CATRGVDAQPQHF
TGTGCCACCCGTGGGGTAGATGCTCAGCCCCAGCATTTT
>TRBV18|TRBD1|TRBJ2-1|.
CASSPRTGNEQFF
TGTGCCAGCTCACCAAGGACAGGAAATGAGCAGTTCTTC
>TRBV9|TRBD2|TRBJ2-2|many
CASSPRGNLAGNAGELFF
TGTGCCAGCAGCCCTCGGGGGAATCTAGCGGGGAACGCCGGGGAGCTGTTTTTT
>TRBV27|.|TRBJ2-7|.
CASIKTGTKNYEQYF
TGTGCCAGCATTAAGACCGGGACCAAGAATTACGAGCAGTACTTC
>TRBV12-3/TRBV12-4|.|TRBJ1-1|many
CASSLRGLQGTEAFF
TGTGCCAGCAGTTTACGTGGTTTGCAGGGCACTGAAGCTTTCTTT
>TRBV4-3|.|TRBJ2-7|many
CASSQDLTGYFEQYF
TGCGCCAGCAGCCAAGATCTTACAGGTTACTTCGAGCAGTACTTC
>TRBV19|.|TRBJ2-1|.
CASSISLASYNEQFF
TGTGCCAGTAGTATTTCTCTAGCCTCCTACAATGAGCAGTTCTTC
>TRBV2|.|TRBJ2-7|.
CASRDWHSYEQYF
TGTGCCAGCAGGGACTGGCACTCCTACGAGCAGTACTTC
>TRBV20-1|.|TRBJ2-1|many
CSASLRGPNEQFF
TGCAGTGCTAGTTTGCGGGGCCCCAATGAGCAGTTCTTC
>TRBV11-2|TRBD2|TRBJ2-3|few
CASSLDGGVATSGRDGTDTQYF
TGTGCCAGCAGCTTAGACGGAGGCGTAGCGACTAGCGGGAGAGACGGCACAGATACGCAGTATTTT
>TRBV12-5|TRBD2|TRBJ2-1|few
CASGGWEGSRDEQFF
TGTGCTAGTGGTGGATGGGAGGGCAGTAGGGATGAGCAGTTCTTC
>TRBV12-3/TRBV12-4|.|TRBJ1-1|few
CASSPVGTEAFF
TGTGCCAGCAGCCCGGTCGGCACTGAAGCTTTCTTT
>TRBV7-9|.|TRBJ2-2|few
CASSFTENTGELFF
TGTGCCAGCAGCTTTACGGAGAACACCGGGGAGCTGTTTTTT
>TRBV4-3|.|TRBJ1-4|many
CASSQDQAGGSHEKLFF
TGCGCCAGCAGCCAAGATCAGGCGGGGGGGTCGCATGAAAAACTGTTTTTT
>TRBV6-2/TRBV6-3|.|TRBJ2-1|many
CASSWTVVGHYNEQFF
TGTGCCAGCAGCTGGACCGTGGTGGGCCACTACAATGAGCAGTTCTTC
>TRBV28|.|TRBJ2-5|.
CATSGPQETQYF
TGTGCCACAAGTGGGCCACAAGAGACCCAGTACTTC
>TRBV6-2/TRBV6-3|.|TRBJ2-2|few
CASTDRQITGELFF
TGTGCCAGCACCGACAGGCAAATCACCGGGGAGCTGTTTTTT
>TRBV29-1|TRBD2|TRBJ2-1|many
CSVEGGTRNDEQFF
TGCAGCGTTGAGGGGGGGACTAGGAACGATGAGCAGTTCTTC
>TRBV12-3/TRBV12-4|TRBD1|TRBJ2-7|few
CASSFQGVSYEQYF
TGTGCCAGCAGTTTCCAGGGGGTTTCCTACGAGCAGTACTTC
>TRBV5-1|TRBD2|TRBJ2-1|.
CASSIGLAGSGEQFF
TGCGCCAGCAGTATCGGACTAGCGGGATCCGGGGAGCAGTTCTTC
>TRBV19|.|TRBJ2-1|.
CASSISLVHEQFF
TGTGCCAGTAGTATATCACTAGTCCATGAGCAGTTCTTC